Below are 19 T cell receptor beta chains sequenced from a single sample in a study of blood T cell repertoires in COVID-19. Produced via immunoSEQ multiplex PCR; TCRdb's table is partial and in-frame only. The sample includes 250,000 to 350,000 clones, approximately 86% of them seen just once. Material: peripheral blood. The source of these receptors is a woman between 65 and 79 years old with COVID-19, enrolled during active disease.

The chain joins TRBV7-9 to TRBJ2-3, with 8 bases identical to TRBD2. With V trimmed by 6 bases and J by 5 bases, 10 bases remained unmatched. This CDR3 is 15 amino acids long. Germline V gene sequence: CDR1 SEHNR, CDR2 FQNEAQ (reference sequence). The CDR3 sequence: CASRSSGGARDTQYF. The CDR3 region has the DNA TGTGCCAGCAGAAGTTCGGGGGGGGCCCGAGATACGCAGTATTTT.

V usage is TRBV27 and J usage is TRBJ1-5, with D possibly TRBD1 on 5 matching bases. Germline CDR1 is MNHEY and CDR2 is SMNVEV (reference sequence). CDR3 length: 14 amino acids. Trimming stripped 5 bases from V and 2 bases from J, with 10 bases between. The CDR3 loop is CASSGARGNQPQHF. The CDR3 bases are TGTGCCAGCAGTGGGGCACGGGGCAATCAGCCCCAGCATTTT.

This sequence joins TRBV7-2 and TRBJ2-3, with 7 nucleotides matching TRBD1. The CDR3 runs 15 residues. With V trimmed by 5 bases and J by 2 bases, 7 bases remained unmatched. CDR1 is SGHTA and CDR2 is FQGNSA in the germline V gene. CDR3 amino acids: CASSPQTGYTDTQYF. In DNA, the CDR3 is TGTGCCAGCAGCCCCCAGACAGGGTACACAGATACGCAGTATTTT.

This clone was recorded only once. The V gene is TRBV7-8, the J gene TRBJ2-3; 14 bases agree with TRBD2. The CDR3 sequence is 16 residues long. Germline values: CDR1 SGHVS, CDR2 FQNEAQ. J lost 5 bases, V lost 2 bases, and 3 bases had no gene match. In DNA form, the CDR3 reads TGTGCCAGCAGCTTACGGACTAGCGGGGGGTTAGATACGCAGTATTTT. Translation: CASSLRTSGGLDTQYF.

The chain is built from TRBV3-1 (or the pseudogene TRBV3-2) and TRBJ2-7, with TRBD2 matching over 8 bases. The germline CDR1 and CDR2 sequences are LGHDT and YNNKEL (reference sequence). Trimming at V came to 4 bases and at J to 6 bases, leaving 8 bases not matched to a gene. The CDR3 has 14 amino acids. In nucleotides, the CDR3 is TGTGCCAGCAGCCGTCGGGGGGGGGATGGCGAGCAGTACTTC. It codes for CASSRRGGDGEQYF.

This clone showed up just once. The chain is built from TRBV6-2 or TRBV6-3 and TRBJ2-2, with 13 nucleotides matching TRBD2. This CDR3 spans 19 amino acids. The V segment lost 2 bases and the J segment 2 bases; nucleotides outside the gene matches: 8. The germline CDR1 and CDR2 sequences are MNHEY and SVGEGT. CDR3: CASSYSWTSGGLNTGELFF. CDR3 bases: TGTGCCAGCAGTTACAGTTGGACTAGCGGGGGCCTAAACACCGGGGAGCTGTTTTTT.

This clone came up a few times. This sequence joins TRBV3-1 (or the pseudogene TRBV3-2) and TRBJ1-2; perhaps TRBD1 as D (6 bases). This CDR3 region has 12 residues. Germline CDR1 reads LGHDT; CDR2 reads YNNKEL (reference sequence). Trimming pared 4 bases from V and 7 bases from J, leaving 10 bases between. CDR3 residues: CASSLQGRGYTF. CDR3 DNA sequence: TGTGCCAGCAGCCTACAGGGACGTGGCTACACCTTC.

This clone was seen a handful of times. The V and J genes are TRBV11-2 and TRBJ1-2; D might be TRBD1 (6 bases). The CDR3 is 14 amino acids. Germline V CDR1 and CDR2: SGHAT, FQNNGV. Trimming took 5 bases from V and 4 from J, leaving 14 bases between them. The CDR3 protein is CASSPTTGGYGYTF. CDR3 DNA: TGTGCCAGCAGCCCGACGACAGGTGGCTATGGCTACACCTTC.

The chain couples TRBV5-1 to TRBJ2-1; D remains unclear. Germline V gives CDR1 SGHRS, CDR2 YFSETQ. V dropped 0 bases and J dropped 0 bases, with 13 bases sitting between them. CDR3 length: 17 residues. The CDR3: CASSLVRRQSSYNEQFF. As DNA, the CDR3 is TGCGCCAGCAGCTTGGTGCGTCGACAAAGCTCCTACAATGAGCAGTTCTTC. Full variable domain (outside the CDR3, taken from reference TRBV5-1 and TRBJ2-1): KAGVTQTPRYLIKTRGQQVTLSCSPISGHRSVSWYQQTPGQGLQFLFEYFSETQRNKGNFPGRFSGRQFSNSRSEMNVSTLELGDSALYLCASSLVRRQSSYNEQFFGPGTRLTVL.

The rearrangement links TRBV5-1 to TRBJ1-1; 9 bases map to TRBD1. The CDR3 covers 16 residues. The V gene end was trimmed by 5 bases and the J gene end by 3 bases; junction bases not matched to a gene: 11. Germline V gene sequence: CDR1 SGHRS, CDR2 YFSETQ. CDR3 region: CASSPDRGGLDTEAFF. DNA of the CDR3: TGCGCCAGCAGTCCGGACAGGGGCGGTTTGGACACTGAAGCTTTCTTT.

This clone is a singleton in its sample. The chain has TRBV7-2 and TRBJ1-1; D unclear. The CDR3 consists of 12 residues. V shed 5 bases and J shed 10 bases, with 14 bases lying between them. Germline-derived CDR1 and CDR2 are SGHTA and FQGNSA. The CDR3: CASSHPGGVAFF. CDR3 coding DNA: TGTGCCAGCAGCCACCCCGGAGGTGTAGCTTTCTTT.

This clone was found a few times. The V gene is TRBV7-6, the J gene TRBJ2-7; TRBD2 matches 7 bases. CDR3 length equals 15 residues. V was clipped by 1 base and J by 3 bases; unmatched bases: 6. Germline V gives CDR1 SGHVS, CDR2 FNYEAQ. CDR3 amino acids: CASSLEATGGYEQYF. The CDR3 DNA follows: TGTGCCAGCAGCTTAGAGGCTACGGGGGGCTACGAGCAGTACTTC. Drawing the rest from reference TRBV7-6 and TRBJ2-7, the complete variable domain is GAGVSQSPRYKVTKRGQDVALRCDPISGHVSLYWYRQALGQGPEFLTYFNYEAQQDKSGLPNDRFSAERPEGSISTLTIQRTEQRDSAMYRCASSLEATGGYEQYFGPGTRLTVT.

The V gene is TRBV30, the J gene TRBJ1-4, with 10 bases fitting TRBD1. Trimming at V came to 2 bases and at J to 8 bases, leaving 5 bases not matched to a gene. Germline V gene sequence: CDR1 GTSNPN, CDR2 SVGIG (reference sequence). This CDR3 is 14 amino acids long. In DNA form, the CDR3 reads TGTGCCTGGAGTCCGGGACAGGGGCGGGAAAAACTGTTTTTT. This translates into CAWSPGQGREKLFF.

The rearrangement links TRBV3-1 (or the pseudogene TRBV3-2) to TRBJ2-3; a weak D match, TRBD2 (6 bases). Trimming shortened V by 3 bases and J by 4 bases, and 11 bases separated the two germline ends. Germline loops: CDR1 LGHDT, CDR2 YNNKEL (reference sequence). The CDR3 contains 14 residues. The DNA of the CDR3 is TGTGCCAGCAGCCATGGAGGGTACGCAGATACGCAGTATTTT. It codes for CASSHGGYADTQYF.

The genes are TRBV6-2 or TRBV6-3 and TRBJ1-1, with 7 nucleotides matching TRBD1. The CDR3 covers 11 residues. Germline loops: CDR1 MNHEY, CDR2 SVGEGT. V trimming: 6 bases; J trimming: 11 bases; junction bases outside the gene matches: 6. The CDR3: CASSQGGLAFF. The CDR3 region has the DNA TGTGCCAGCAGCCAGGGGGGGCTGGCTTTCTTT.

The genes are TRBV5-1 and TRBJ2-7, with TRBD2 matching 7 bases. The V gene's germline CDR1 is SGHRS and CDR2 YFSETQ. The CDR3 extends over 16 amino acids. V gave up 4 bases and J gave up 1 base; unmatched junction bases: 11. CDR3 nucleotide sequence: TGCGCCAGCAGCGACCCCCGTGGGGGGGAGTCCTACGAGCAGTACTTC. It translates to CASSDPRGGESYEQYF.

This chain joins TRBV5-6 and TRBJ1-1; TRBD1 agrees at 7 bases. CDR1 is SGHDT and CDR2 is YYEEEE in the germline V gene. With V trimmed by 1 base and J by 1 base, 1 base remained unmatched. The CDR3 sequence is 14 residues long. In DNA, the CDR3 is TGTGCCAGCAGCTTGCGACAGGGGAACACTGAAGCTTTCTTT. As protein: CASSLRQGNTEAFF.

Here the CDR3 DNA reads TGCGCCAGCAGCTCACCATACAGGGACAGGGCGACTTTCTTT. Translating it yields CASSSPYRDRATFF. This chain uses TRBV5-1 with TRBJ1-1, with TRBD1 matching 9 bases. Losses at the gene ends were 3 bases for V and 12 bases for J; bases not matched to a gene: 12. Germline values: CDR1 SGHRS, CDR2 YFSETQ. The CDR3 contains 14 residues.

The chain joins TRBV6-4 to TRBJ2-1, with 7 positions matching TRBD1. CDR3 length: 15 amino acids. Germline V gene lookup returns CDR1 MRHNA and CDR2 SNTAGT. V lost 6 bases and J lost 8; bases outside the gene matches: 13. The CDR3 DNA reads as TGTGCCAGCAGATTAGACAGGGCTCTATCATATGAGCAGTTCTTC. Its protein product is CASRLDRALSYEQFF.